A single sample gave rise to the 13 T cell receptor beta chains below, sequenced in a study of blood T cell repertoires in COVID-19. Sequencing was performed with immunoSEQ multiplex PCR; in TCRdb, only in-frame clones are kept and a portion is missing. This table holds about 270,000 clones, around nine tenths found once. The sequenced material came from PBMCs or T cells enriched from blood (not recorded which). These TCRs come from a woman in her late teens or twenties who had recovered from COVID-19.

This clone was counted between two and nine times. The chain employs TRBV10-3 and TRBJ1-2, with no clear D. V was pared by 2 bases and J by 4 bases, with 11 bases between. Germline assignment: CDR1 ENHRY and CDR2 SYGVKD. The CDR3 covers 14 residues. The CDR3 sequence is CAISENSLPYGYTF. The DNA of the CDR3 is TGTGCCATCAGTGAGAATAGTCTACCCTATGGCTACACCTTC.

The V and J genes are TRBV9 and TRBJ2-1, with D possibly TRBD1 on 5 matching bases. This CDR3 comprises 14 residues. The ends were cut back, 0 bases at V and 9 bases at J, with 13 bases in the middle. Germline CDR1 and CDR2: SGDLS and YYNGEE. The chain's CDR3 is CASSVATRAGEQFF. CDR3 sequence (DNA): TGTGCCAGCAGCGTAGCTACCAGGGCCGGTGAGCAGTTCTTC.

This chain connects TRBV28 to TRBJ2-5, with TRBD1 as a possible D gene (5 bases). In germline, CDR1 is MDHEN, CDR2 SYDVKM. Trimming stripped 6 bases from V and 5 bases from J, with 16 bases between. CDR3 length equals 14 residues. As DNA, the CDR3 is TGTGCCAGCAGACTGTCGTGGGGCCCTGAGACCCAGTACTTC. Translation: CASRLSWGPETQYF.

The chain carries TRBV7-6 and TRBJ1-5; the D gene is possibly TRBD1 (6 bases). Germline CDR1 is SGHVS and CDR2 is FNYEAQ. The ends were cut back, 5 bases at V and 7 bases at J, with 12 bases in the middle. The CDR3 loop spans 13 amino acids. This CDR3 reads CASSTGREQPQHF. CDR3 DNA sequence: TGTGCCAGCAGCACAGGGAGGGAACAGCCCCAGCATTTT.

The genes are TRBV27 and TRBJ1-5; weak D call: TRBD1 (5 bases). This CDR3 spans 13 amino acids. Trimming removed 4 bases from V and 7 bases from J, with 11 bases in between. Germline CDR1 reads MNHEY; CDR2 reads SMNVEV (reference sequence). The CDR3 reads CASSWDFSQPQHF. The CDR3 DNA reads as TGTGCCAGCAGTTGGGACTTTAGCCAGCCCCAGCATTTT.

This chain connects TRBV6-2 or TRBV6-3 to TRBJ1-2, with TRBD1 identical over 8 bases. Trimming removed 4 bases from V and 6 bases from J; junction bases left unmatched: 4. The length of the CDR3 is 13 residues. The germline gives CDR1 MNHEY, CDR2 SVGEGT. The CDR3 DNA reads as TGTGCCAGCAGTTCAAGACAGGGGAATGGCTACACCTTC. This sequence encodes CASSSRQGNGYTF.

This clone was recorded only once. This chain joins TRBV27 and TRBJ1-5; D is uncertain. In germline, CDR1 is MNHEY, CDR2 SMNVEV (reference sequence). Trimming cost V 5 bases and J 0 bases, with 11 bases left between them. The CDR3 contains 15 residues. This CDR3 reads CASSPSGNSNQPQHF. As DNA, the CDR3 is TGTGCCAGCAGTCCCTCCGGGAATAGCAATCAGCCCCAGCATTTT.

J is TRBJ2-3 and V is TRBV7-2; D is ambiguous. CDR1 is SGHTA and CDR2 is FQGNSA in the germline V gene. The CDR3 consists of 14 residues. Trimming removed 5 bases at V and 0 bases at J, with 9 bases between. For the CDR3, the DNA is TGTGCCAGCAGCGTAACACAGAGCACAGATACGCAGTATTTT. Encoded protein: CASSVTQSTDTQYF.

The V call is TRBV5-1, the J call TRBJ2-7; the match to TRBD1 covers 7 bases. Per germline, CDR1 SGHRS and CDR2 YFSETQ. Losses at the gene ends were 2 bases for V and 3 bases for J; bases not matched to a gene: 8. CDR3 length: 15 amino acids. In DNA form, the CDR3 reads TGCGCCAGCAGCTTACATTCCGGGACAGTCTACGAGCAGTACTTC. Protein product: CASSLHSGTVYEQYF.

The V and J genes are TRBV7-2 and TRBJ1-5; 9 bases map to TRBD1. Per germline, CDR1 SGHTA and CDR2 FQGNSA. The length of the CDR3 is 18 residues. Unmatched junction bases numbered 14, after V lost 5 bases and J lost 3 bases. CDR3 sequence: CASSLRALTGGFNQPQHF. The CDR3 DNA is TGTGCCAGCAGCCTCCGCGCTTTGACAGGGGGTTTCAATCAGCCCCAGCATTTT.

The CDR3: CASTPRVATNEKLFF. Here the CDR3 DNA reads TGTGCCAGCACACCGAGGGTTGCAACTAATGAAAAACTGTTTTTT. J is TRBJ1-4 and V is TRBV2; D is uncertain. Trimming left V 7 bases short and J 0 bases short, with 12 bases between. The CDR3 extends over 15 amino acids. Germline lookup yields CDR1 SNHLY and CDR2 FYNNEI.

This clone came up once. CDR3 bases: TGTGCCTGGAGTGGCAGGGTTCCCCCCTACGAGCAGTACTTC. It is translated as CAWSGRVPPYEQYF. The J gene is TRBJ2-7, the V gene TRBV30, with a weak D call TRBD1 (5 bases). Germline V gene data show CDR1 as GTSNPN and CDR2 as SVGIG (reference sequence). Trimming pared 1 base from V and 2 bases from J, leaving 12 bases between. The CDR3 consists of 14 residues.

This clone was detected only a few times. This chain links TRBV3-1 (or the pseudogene TRBV3-2) with TRBJ2-2, with D perhaps TRBD1 (5 bases). The CDR3 is 15 residues long. In germline, CDR1 is LGHDT, CDR2 YNNKEL (reference sequence). Trimming left V 4 bases short and J 0 bases short, with 9 bases between. The CDR3 protein is CASSPGPTNTGELFF. The CDR3 nucleotides read TGTGCCAGCAGCCCAGGGCCCACGAACACCGGGGAGCTGTTTTTT.